These 18 T cell receptor beta chains were all obtained from the same sample, sequenced in a study of CD8+ T cells in alopecia areata (dated by TCRdb to the late 2010s). Read against the paper, the sample's treatment or condition label means: oral pan-JAK inhibitor, 5-10 mg twice daily. The library was built by means of the immunoSEQ multiplex PCR assay. To provide template for TCR sequencing, every sample had RNA extracted and reverse transcribed into cDNA. The table was pulled from immuneACCESS by TCRdb, which kept in-frame rearrangements only. Such tables lose some clones; where checked, under half of the loss comes from unresolved V genes, and the rest has no known cause. The sample table shows about 180,000 clones, and approximately 50% are seen once. The ten largest clones capture roughly a tenth of the sample. The sample here was CD8+ T cells sorted from blood, taken around week 53, from a patient treated with tofacitinib. All receptors derive from a human donor with alopecia areata.

The CDR3 spells CAISRGPYQPQHF. DNA for the CDR3: TGTGCCATTTCCCGGGGGCCCTATCAGCCCCAGCATTTT. V and J are TRBV6-5 and TRBJ1-5, with TRBD1 as a possible D gene (6 bases). Germline CDR1 is MNHEY and CDR2 is SVGAGI. V lost 10 bases and J 5 bases, leaving 15 bases between the germline ends. The CDR3 covers 13 residues.

The V and J genes are TRBV6-5 and TRBJ1-5, with D perhaps matching TRBD1 (5 bases). The CDR3 extends over 15 amino acids. The germline CDR1 and CDR2 sequences are MNHEY and SVGAGI. Trimming cost V 6 bases and J 0 bases, with 12 bases left between them. The CDR3 reads CASRGVSGSNQPQHF. CDR3 sequence (DNA): TGTGCCAGCAGGGGGGTCTCAGGTAGCAATCAGCCCCAGCATTTT.

The chain joins TRBV4-2 to TRBJ2-5; D might be TRBD1 or TRBD2, each matching 5 bases. The CDR3 extends over 14 amino acids. Trimming took 0 bases from V and 9 from J, leaving 14 bases between them. Germline V lookup: CDR1 LGHNA, CDR2 YNFKEQ. The CDR3 bases are TGTGCCAGCAGCCAAGATGTGGATCTGGGGGCCCAGTACTTC. The encoded protein is CASSQDVDLGAQYF.

This clone was seen a few times. This rearrangement joins TRBV6-6 to TRBJ1-4, with D unclear. The germline V gene has CDR1 MNHNY and CDR2 SVGAGI (reference sequence). The CDR3 spans 10 residues. V lost 11 bases and J lost 8, with 9 bases in between. CDR3 in amino acids: CAAEGEKLFF. The CDR3 DNA reads TGTGCCGCCGAAGGGGAAAAACTGTTTTTT.

The chain joins TRBV30 to TRBJ2-1; tentative D call: TRBD2 (7 bases). V lost 3 bases and J lost 8, with 17 bases in between. Germline V gene sequence: CDR1 GTSNPN, CDR2 SVGIG (reference sequence). The CDR3 loop spans 14 amino acids. The CDR3 is CAWRGRGEDYEQFF. The CDR3 nucleotides are TGTGCCTGGAGAGGGAGGGGGGAGGACTATGAGCAGTTCTTC.

The V gene is TRBV14, the J gene TRBJ1-2; D gene ambiguous. The CDR3 sequence is 13 residues long. Germline V CDR1 and CDR2: SGHDN, FVKESK. Trimming pared 0 bases from V and 3 bases from J, leaving 5 bases between. CDR3 nucleotides: TGTGCCAGCAGCCAAGATCCAGACTATGGCTACACCTTC. Its translation: CASSQDPDYGYTF.

The chain employs TRBV9 and TRBJ1-5; 10 bases fit TRBD1. CDR3 size: 15 residues. Germline V gives CDR1 SGDLS, CDR2 YYNGEE. V was pared by 0 bases and J by 7 bases, with 4 bases of the junction left unmatched. CDR3 amino acids: CASSVGQGARQPQHF. The CDR3 DNA sequence: TGTGCCAGCAGCGTAGGACAGGGGGCTAGGCAGCCCCAGCATTTT. Filled out from reference TRBV9 and TRBJ1-5, the complete variable domain reads DSGVTQTPKHLITATGQRVTLRCSPRSGDLSVYWYQQSLDQGLQFLIQYYNGEERAKGNILERFSAQQFPDLHSELNLSSLELGDSALYFCASSVGQGARQPQHFGDGTRLSIL.

The chain carries TRBV7-9 and TRBJ1-1; no reliable D call. The CDR3 sequence is 13 residues long. V gave up 1 base and J gave up 0 bases, with 3 bases separating them. Germline loops: CDR1 SEHNR, CDR2 FQNEAQ (reference sequence). In nucleotides, the CDR3 is TGTGCCAGCAGCTTAGACATGAACACTGAAGCTTTCTTT. Its translation: CASSLDMNTEAFF.

The CDR3 protein is CASSLGLAEAFF. CDR3 bases: TGTGCCAGCTCATTGGGCCTCGCTGAAGCTTTCTTT. The V call is TRBV18, the J call TRBJ1-1; D remains unclear. Germline V gene data show CDR1 as KGHSH and CDR2 as LQKENI. The CDR3 is made up of 12 amino acids. Trimming left V 5 bases short and J 6 bases short, with 10 bases between.

V is TRBV4-2 and J is TRBJ1-2, with TRBD1 as a possible D gene (6 bases). Trimming removed 0 bases from V and 1 base from J, with 15 bases in between. Germline V lookup: CDR1 LGHNA, CDR2 YNFKEQ. The CDR3 has 17 residues. The CDR3 nucleotides are TGTGCCAGCAGCCAAGAGGCGTGGACAGCTCTTAACTATGGCTACACCTTC. It translates to CASSQEAWTALNYGYTF.

This clone was recorded once. The V gene is TRBV29-1, the J gene TRBJ1-4, with TRBD1 matching over 11 bases. The trim removed 0 bases at V and 6 bases at J, leaving 3 bases unmatched. Germline-derived CDR1 and CDR2 are SQVTM and ANQGSEA. The CDR3 contains 15 residues. The CDR3 DNA is TGCAGCGTTGAAGATTGGACAGGGGGCGATGAAAAACTGTTTTTT. Its translation is CSVEDWTGGDEKLFF.

This clone was seen a few times. V and J are TRBV5-1 and TRBJ2-1, with TRBD2 as a possible D gene (5 bases). Germline V gene lookup returns CDR1 SGHRS and CDR2 YFSETQ. Trimming removed 4 bases at V and 6 bases at J, with 5 bases between. This CDR3 has 11 residues. The CDR3 loop reads CASSRGNEQFF. CDR3 DNA sequence: TGCGCCAGCAGCCGGGGCAATGAGCAGTTCTTC. Full variable domain (missing parts from reference TRBV5-1 and TRBJ2-1): KAGVTQTPRYLIKTRGQQVTLSCSPISGHRSVSWYQQTPGQGLQFLFEYFSETQRNKGNFPGRFSGRQFSNSRSEMNVSTLELGDSALYLCASSRGNEQFFGPGTRLTVL.

The chain recombines TRBV15 with TRBJ1-5; D gene uncertain. The CDR3 spans 14 residues. V gave up 3 bases and J gave up 1 base, with 7 bases separating them. Germline CDR1 and CDR2: LNHNV and YYDKDF (reference sequence). The CDR3 protein is CATSRTLSNQPQHF. The CDR3, as DNA: TGTGCCACCAGCAGGACACTGAGCAATCAGCCCCAGCATTTT.

The V and J genes are TRBV27 and TRBJ1-2; 8 nucleotides match TRBD1. Trimming removed 4 bases from V and 3 bases from J; junction bases left unmatched: 7. CDR1 is MNHEY, CDR2 SMNVEV, per germline (reference sequence). This CDR3 has 15 amino acids. The CDR3 loop is CASSSRQGKHYGYTF. CDR3 nucleotides: TGTGCCAGCAGTTCCCGACAGGGGAAGCACTATGGCTACACCTTC.

This clone was counted only a few times. V is TRBV6-1 and J is TRBJ1-1; D is ambiguous. The V gene's germline CDR1 is MNHNS and CDR2 SASEGT. This CDR3 is 20 amino acids long. V was pared by 2 bases and J by 3 bases, with 28 bases between. The CDR3 sequence: CASSEPLQQFGIFMDTEAFF. The CDR3 DNA is TGTGCCAGCAGTGAACCCCTACAACAATTTGGGATTTTCATGGACACTGAAGCTTTCTTT.

The V and J genes are TRBV6-1 and TRBJ2-7, with a tentative D call TRBD1 (6 bases). The CDR3 consists of 12 residues. The germline V and J ends were trimmed by 6 bases and 4 bases, with 10 bases remaining between them. CDR1 MNHNS and CDR2 SASEGT come from the germline V gene. For the CDR3, the DNA is TGTGCCAGCAGGGGAACAGGGTACGAGCAGTACTTC. This encodes CASRGTGYEQYF.

CDR3 nucleotides: TGTGCCAGCAGCCCAGGGACAGTATACGAGCAGTACTTC. It specifies CASSPGTVYEQYF. V usage is TRBV7-2 and J usage is TRBJ2-7; 7 bases are shared with TRBD1. The germline V gene encodes CDR1 SGHTA and CDR2 FQGNSA. The CDR3 covers 13 residues. V trimming: 5 bases; J trimming: 4 bases; junction bases outside the gene matches: 5.

V gene TRBV2 combines with J gene TRBJ1-6; 10 positions agree with TRBD1. The CDR3 has 15 amino acids. In germline, CDR1 is SNHLY, CDR2 FYNNEI. V was clipped by 7 bases and J by 7 bases; unmatched bases: 7. CDR3: CASKVAGQGNSPLHF. The CDR3 DNA sequence: TGTGCCAGCAAGGTAGCGGGACAGGGGAATTCACCCCTCCACTTT.